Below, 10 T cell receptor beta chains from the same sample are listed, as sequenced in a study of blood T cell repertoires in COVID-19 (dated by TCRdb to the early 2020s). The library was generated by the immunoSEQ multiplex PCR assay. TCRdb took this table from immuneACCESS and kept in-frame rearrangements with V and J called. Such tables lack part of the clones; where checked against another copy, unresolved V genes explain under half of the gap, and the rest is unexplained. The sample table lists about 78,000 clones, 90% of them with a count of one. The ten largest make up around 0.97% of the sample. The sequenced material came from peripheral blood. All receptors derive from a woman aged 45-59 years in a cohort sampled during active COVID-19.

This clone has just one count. The CDR3, as DNA: TGTGCCAGCAGAACTTATTGGAGTGACTATGGCTACACCTTC. Residues: CASRTYWSDYGYTF. This sequence joins TRBV6-5 and TRBJ1-2; no reliable D call. CDR1 is MNHEY, CDR2 SVGAGI, per germline. The CDR3 runs to 14 residues. Deletions cut 6 bases from V and 3 bases from J, with 14 bases between.

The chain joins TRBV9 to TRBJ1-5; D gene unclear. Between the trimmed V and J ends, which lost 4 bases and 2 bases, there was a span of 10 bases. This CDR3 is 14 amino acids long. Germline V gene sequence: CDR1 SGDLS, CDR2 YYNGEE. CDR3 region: CASSPSQGNQPQHF. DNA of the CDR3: TGTGCCAGCAGCCCTTCCCAGGGCAATCAGCCCCAGCATTTT.

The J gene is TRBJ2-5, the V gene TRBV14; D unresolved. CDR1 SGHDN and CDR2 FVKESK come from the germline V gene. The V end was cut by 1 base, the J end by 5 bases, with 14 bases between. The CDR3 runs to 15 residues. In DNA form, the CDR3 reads TGTGCCAGCAGCCAAGTATCTCTGACTCGGGAGACCCAGTACTTC. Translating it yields CASSQVSLTRETQYF.

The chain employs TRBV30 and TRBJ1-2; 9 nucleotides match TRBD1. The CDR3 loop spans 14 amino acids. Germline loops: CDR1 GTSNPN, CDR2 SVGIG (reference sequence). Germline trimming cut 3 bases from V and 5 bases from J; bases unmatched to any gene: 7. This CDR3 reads CAWRREGTGYGYTF. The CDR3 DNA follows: TGTGCCTGGAGACGCGAGGGGACAGGGTATGGCTACACCTTC.

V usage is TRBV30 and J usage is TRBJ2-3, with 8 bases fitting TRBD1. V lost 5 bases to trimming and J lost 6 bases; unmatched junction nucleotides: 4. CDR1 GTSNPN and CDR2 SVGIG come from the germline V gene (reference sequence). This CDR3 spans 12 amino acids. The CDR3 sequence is CAWGTGRDTQYF. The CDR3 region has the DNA TGTGCCTGGGGGACAGGTCGCGATACGCAGTATTTT.

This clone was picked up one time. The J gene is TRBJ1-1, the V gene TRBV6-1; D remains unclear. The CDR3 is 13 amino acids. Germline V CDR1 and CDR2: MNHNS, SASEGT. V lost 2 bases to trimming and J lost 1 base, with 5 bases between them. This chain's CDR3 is CASSERENTEAFF. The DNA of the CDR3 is TGTGCCAGCAGTGAACGAGAGAACACTGAAGCTTTCTTT.

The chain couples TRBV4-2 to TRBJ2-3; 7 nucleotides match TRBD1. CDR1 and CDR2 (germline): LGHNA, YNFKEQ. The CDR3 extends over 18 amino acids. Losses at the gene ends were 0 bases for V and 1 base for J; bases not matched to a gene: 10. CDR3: CASSQDRVQGQGTDTQYF. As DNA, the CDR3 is TGTGCCAGCAGCCAAGATAGAGTTCAAGGACAGGGCACAGATACGCAGTATTTT.

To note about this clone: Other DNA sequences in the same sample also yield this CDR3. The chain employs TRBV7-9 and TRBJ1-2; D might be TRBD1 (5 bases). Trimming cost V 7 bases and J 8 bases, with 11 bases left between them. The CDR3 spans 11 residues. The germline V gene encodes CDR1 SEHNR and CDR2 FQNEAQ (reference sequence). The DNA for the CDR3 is TGTGCCAGCACCCCCGGGGGGGGCTACACCTTC. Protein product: CASTPGGGYTF.

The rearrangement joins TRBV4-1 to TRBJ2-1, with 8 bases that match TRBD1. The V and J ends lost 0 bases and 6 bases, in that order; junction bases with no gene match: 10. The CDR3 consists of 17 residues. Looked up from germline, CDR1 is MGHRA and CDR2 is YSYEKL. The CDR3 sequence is CASSQDLGTGGRNEQFF. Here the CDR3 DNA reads TGCGCCAGCAGCCAAGATCTCGGTACAGGGGGTCGCAATGAGCAGTTCTTC.

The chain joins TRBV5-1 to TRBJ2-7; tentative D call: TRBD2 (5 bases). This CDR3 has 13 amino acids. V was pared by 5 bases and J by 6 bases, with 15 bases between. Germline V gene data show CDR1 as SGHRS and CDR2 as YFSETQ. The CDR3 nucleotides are TGCGCCAGCAGGCTGGAAGCGGCGGGCGAGCAGTACTTC. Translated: CASRLEAAGEQYF.